Shown below are 16 T cell receptor beta chains from a single sample sequenced in a study of shared clonotypes between healthy human individuals. The repertoire was sequenced with immunoSEQ multiplex PCR; TCRdb's copy has only in-frame clones and lacks some. Of fewer than 1.6 million clones listed, around 98.5% are singletons. Specimen: naive CD4+ T cells sorted from blood. Subset described: CD45RA+ positively selected. The receptors derive from a man aged 25 to 40 in good health.

The chain employs TRBV7-3 and TRBJ2-2; 9 nucleotides match TRBD2. Trimming took 6 bases from V and 8 from J; bases not matched to a gene: 7. This CDR3 is 14 amino acids long. The germline CDR1 and CDR2 sequences are SGHTA and FQGTGA. CDR3 sequence reads: CASSRGLAAGELFF. The CDR3 nucleotides are TGTGCCAGCAGTCGGGGACTAGCAGCGGGGGAGCTGTTTTTT.

The gene calls are TRBV5-4 and TRBJ1-4; no clear D. The CDR3 covers 15 residues. CDR1 is SGHNT, CDR2 YYREEE, per germline (reference sequence). V was cut by 1 base and J by 8 bases, with 15 bases left in between. The CDR3 region has the DNA TGTGCCAGCAGCTTGAACCCGAGTGTTCGAGAAAAACTGTTTTTT. Translated: CASSLNPSVREKLFF.

The J gene is TRBJ2-2, the V gene TRBV18, with D possibly TRBD1 on 6 matching bases. The germline CDR1 and CDR2 sequences are KGHSH and LQKENI. V was shortened by 3 bases and J by 0 bases, with 11 bases between the two germline ends. The CDR3 is 16 amino acids. The CDR3 DNA is TGTGCCAGCTCACCGGCCGGGACACCGAACACCGGGGAGCTGTTTTTT. Translated, it gives CASSPAGTPNTGELFF.

The chain has TRBV10-3 and TRBJ2-7; 11 bases fit TRBD1. V shed 8 bases, J shed 3 bases, and the junction held 3 bases outside the gene matches. The CDR3 has 13 residues. CDR1 and CDR2 from the germline V gene are ENHRY and SYGVKD. CDR3 nucleotides: TGTGCCATCCGCGGGACAGGGGGCTACGAGCAGTACTTC. Amino acids: CAIRGTGGYEQYF.

CDR3 sequence: CSVKVSGEVEQYF. The CDR3 bases are TGCAGCGTTAAGGTATCAGGGGAAGTCGAGCAGTACTTC. J is TRBJ2-7 and V is TRBV29-1; D may be TRBD1 (6 bases). Trimming took 5 bases from V and 6 from J, leaving 17 bases between them. CDR1 is SQVTM and CDR2 is ANQGSEA in the germline V gene. The CDR3 consists of 13 residues.

The chain is built from TRBV15 and TRBJ1-1; 7 bases fit TRBD1. This CDR3 has 14 residues. J lost 2 bases, V lost 1 base, and 1 base had no gene match. Looked up from germline, CDR1 is LNHNV and CDR2 is YYDKDF (reference sequence). The CDR3 spells CATSRGDSNTEAFF. CDR3 DNA: TGTGCCACCAGCAGAGGGGACAGCAACACTGAAGCTTTCTTT. The complete variable domain, with remaining parts taken from reference TRBV15 and TRBJ1-1, reads DAMVIQNPRYQVTQFGKPVTLSCSQTLNHNVMYWYQQKSSQAPKLLFHYYDKDFNNEADTPDNFQSRRPNTSFCFLDIRSPGLGDTAMYLCATSRGDSNTEAFFGQGTRLTVV.

V and J are TRBV6-5 and TRBJ2-3; D ambiguous. Looked up from germline, CDR1 is MNHEY and CDR2 is SVGAGI. V was clipped by 6 bases and J by 9 bases, with 10 bases between them. The CDR3 extends over 11 amino acids. CDR3 sequence: CASSKGATQYF. The CDR3 coding sequence is TGTGCCAGCAGCAAGGGTGCGACGCAGTATTTT.

In the case of this clone: Distinct nucleotide sequences in the sample also encode this CDR3. The chain links TRBV29-1 to TRBJ2-5; D remains ambiguous. Germline V lookup: CDR1 SQVTM, CDR2 ANQGSEA. CDR3 length: 10 amino acids. Trimming left V 4 bases short and J 4 bases short, with 4 bases between. The CDR3 is CSVAGETQYF. CDR3 DNA: TGCAGCGTTGCGGGAGAGACCCAGTACTTC.

The V gene is TRBV29-1, the J gene TRBJ2-3; 13 nucleotides match TRBD2. Looked up from germline, CDR1 is SQVTM and CDR2 is ANQGSEA. V shed 7 bases and J 5 bases; nucleotides not matched to a gene: 6. CDR3 length: 14 amino acids. In DNA, the CDR3 is TGCAGCGCCCGGACTAGCGGGAGAGGAGATACGCAGTATTTT. Residues: CSARTSGRGDTQYF.

The V call is TRBV7-9, the J call TRBJ2-2, with 8 positions matching TRBD2. CDR1 and CDR2 from the germline V gene are SEHNR and FQNEAQ (reference sequence). The trim removed 7 bases at V and 7 bases at J, leaving 14 bases unmatched. The CDR3 spans 16 residues. CDR3 DNA sequence: TGTGCCAGCATCAAGAGGGCTAGCGGGTTTGTCGGGGAGCTGTTTTTT. Its protein is CASIKRASGFVGELFF.

This clone occurred once. This chain joins TRBV5-1 and TRBJ2-1, with a possible D match to TRBD2 (6 bases). The ends were cut back, 5 bases at V and 5 bases at J, with 17 bases in the middle. The CDR3 is 15 amino acids. CDR1 is SGHRS, CDR2 YFSETQ, per germline. CDR3 sequence: CASSTVPGLDNEQFF. The DNA for the CDR3 is TGCGCCAGCAGTACTGTACCGGGACTCGACAATGAGCAGTTCTTC.

As for this clone: The same CDR3 can be traced to other DNA sequences in this sample. J is TRBJ2-7 and V is TRBV11-2; D uncertain. Trimming took off 1 base at V and 4 bases at J, with 5 bases between the two ends. The germline V gene has CDR1 SGHAT and CDR2 FQNNGV. The CDR3 has 12 residues. CDR3 sequence reads: CASSLVRYEQYF. The DNA of the CDR3 is TGTGCCAGCAGCTTAGTCAGATACGAGCAGTACTTC.

This chain links TRBV25-1 with TRBJ2-5; unclear D gene. CDR3 length: 12 amino acids. Deletions cut 6 bases from V and 2 bases from J, with 7 bases between. CDR1 MGHDK and CDR2 SYGVNS come from the germline V gene. CDR3 nucleotides: TGTGCCAGCAGCGCCTCTCAAGAGACCCAGTACTTC. The encoded protein is CASSASQETQYF. Full variable domain (missing parts from reference TRBV25-1 and TRBJ2-5): EADIYQTPRYLVIGTGKKITLECSQTMGHDKMYWYQQDPGMELHLIHYSYGVNSTEKGDLSSESTVSRIRTEHFPLTLESARPSHTSQYLCASSASQETQYFGPGTRLLVL.

The chain has TRBV5-4 and TRBJ2-3, with a tentative D call TRBD2 (5 bases). CDR1 is SGHNT, CDR2 YYREEE, per germline (reference sequence). There are 16 residues in the CDR3. The V end was cut by 0 bases, the J end by 1 base, with 12 bases between. In DNA form, the CDR3 reads TGTGCCAGCAGCTTGGCTTGGGGAGCCCGCACAGATACGCAGTATTTT. Translation: CASSLAWGARTDTQYF. The full variable domain, with the rest looked up from reference TRBV5-4 and TRBJ2-3, is ETGVTQSPTHLIKTRGQQVTLRCSSQSGHNTVSWYQQALGQGPQFIFQYYREEENGRGNFPPRFSGLQFPNYSSELNVNALELDDSALYLCASSLAWGARTDTQYFGPGTRLTVL.

This chain connects TRBV2 to TRBJ2-4; weak D call: TRBD2 (6 bases). The CDR3 is 15 residues long. Germline V gives CDR1 SNHLY, CDR2 FYNNEI. V gave up 6 bases and J gave up 6 bases, with 18 bases separating them. The chain's CDR3 is CASSVSEGQGNIQYF. In nucleotides, the CDR3 is TGTGCCAGCAGCGTTTCGGAGGGCCAGGGAAACATTCAGTACTTC.

The chain joins TRBV18 to TRBJ2-7, with 9 bases fitting TRBD1. Trimming at V came to 4 bases and at J to 2 bases, leaving 9 bases not matched to a gene. Germline CDR1 KGHSH, CDR2 LQKENI. The CDR3 covers 16 residues. CDR3 sequence (DNA): TGTGCCAGCTCACTTTACCGGGACAGGGAGGCCTACGAGCAGTACTTC. Amino acid sequence: CASSLYRDREAYEQYF.